This T cell receptor (beta chain) was recovered during a study of CD8 T cells in ankylosing spondylitis. TCRdb reprocessed the 5' RACE reads with MiXCR, giving one entry per CDR3 protein. Of under 850,000 distinct CDR3 sequences detected, 15% to 20% appear once; the ten largest clones hold about a fifth. Findings and caveats of the study: The study looked at matched synovial fluid samples from ankylosing spondylitis patients. Disease-linked clones were reported to be significantly enriched there. Characteristic, it appeared, of ankylosing spondylitis blood was a TCR beta motif of about eight highly homologous variants.

In its sample, this clonotype was seen a few times. The antigen remains unidentified. Germline loops: CDR1 SNHLY, CDR2 FYNNEI. The V and J ends lost 10 bases and 0 bases respectively, with 12 bases between them. The CDR3 length is 13 residues. The chain links TRBV2 to TRBJ1-1, with D unclear. Sequenced: blood, either unsorted or a sorted T cell fraction (not recorded which). This clonotype originated in a male donor with ankylosing spondylitis. For the CDR3, the DNA is TGTGCCATCGCACAGTTTATGAACACTGAAGCTTTCTTT. It specifies CAIAQFMNTEAFF.